These T cell receptor beta chains were read from a single sample in a study of CD8+ T cells in alopecia areata. Repertoires were generated with immunoSEQ multiplex PCR, while TCRdb's copy carries only in-frame clones and drops some. The data show about 290,000 clones, 58% seen once. The sample here was CD4+ T cells sorted from blood, taken at week 24, from a patient treated with tofacitinib. Every receptor here comes from a human donor with alopecia areata. Both conserved end residues are part of each CDR3. A D gene is named only where the DNA matches it firmly. Expanded clones get a size class; other rows say once, few or many, or leave the size out.

v_gene	d_gene	j_gene	abundance	CDR3nt	CDR3aa
TRBV18	NA	TRBJ1-2	NA	TGTGCCAGCTCACAACGAGGGGAGAATGCTAACTATGGCTACACCTTC	CASSQRGENANYGYTF
TRBV7-8	NA	TRBJ1-4	once	TGTGCCAGCAGCTCAAACAGGTGGAGGGGGGCTAATGAAAAACTGTTTTTT	CASSSNRWRGANEKLFF
TRBV9	TRBD1	TRBJ1-2	once	TGTGCCAGCAGCGTAGATCTAGGGACGGACAGGGGCTACACCTTC	CASSVDLGTDRGYTF
TRBV7-9	NA	TRBJ1-1	NA	TGTGCCAGCAGCCGCGTGGGGGCCAACACTGAAGCTTTCTTT	CASSRVGANTEAFF
TRBV2	TRBD1	TRBJ1-2	NA	TGTGCCAGCGATTTTGGGACAGACCAAAACTATGGCTACACCTTC	CASDFGTDQNYGYTF
TRBV7-2	TRBD1	TRBJ1-2	NA	TGTGCCAGCAGCCTGGACAGGGGGGGAAATAGCTACACCTTC	CASSLDRGGNSYTF
TRBV27	NA	TRBJ1-3	NA	TGTGCCAGCAGTCCGCGACAGTCTCCTGGAAACACCATATATTTT	CASSPRQSPGNTIYF
TRBV28	NA	TRBJ1-6	NA	TGTGCCAGCAGTTTAATTCTGGGCCTTAATTCACCCCTCCACTTT	CASSLILGLNSPLHF
TRBV11-2	NA	TRBJ2-3	NA	TGTGCCAGCAGCTTGGGCGGACTGTACACAGATACGCAGTATTTT	CASSLGGLYTDTQYF
TRBV4-2	NA	TRBJ2-1	few	TGTGCCAGCAGCCAAGCGGGGAGCGATGAGCAGTTCTTC	CASSQAGSDEQFF
TRBV28	TRBD2	TRBJ2-3	few	TGTGCCAGTTATAGCGGGGCAGGGGCAGATACGCAGTATTTT	CASYSGAGADTQYF
TRBV4-1	NA	TRBJ1-2	NA	TGCGCCAGCAGCCAAGAAATTATAAGGGAGCTAGGGACTAACTATGGCTACACCTTC	CASSQEIIRELGTNYGYTF
TRBV5-1	NA	TRBJ2-3	NA	TGCGCCAGCAGCTTGGAAGGATCGCTCACAGATACGCAGTATTTT	CASSLEGSLTDTQYF
TRBV27	TRBD1	TRBJ1-5	few	TGTGCCAGCAGTGATCACAGGGGCGGGCTATATAGCAATCAGCCCCAGCATTTT	CASSDHRGGLYSNQPQHF
TRBV30	NA	TRBJ1-2	once	TGTGCCTGGAACACGGGACAACCCAACAACTATGGCTACACCTTC	CAWNTGQPNNYGYTF
TRBV7-9	NA	TRBJ2-7	NA	TGTGCCAGCAGCATGGACAGTGAGCAGTACTTC	CASSMDSEQYF
TRBV9	NA	TRBJ2-2	NA	TGTGCCAGCAGCACAACTCCGGGTATCGGGGAGCTGTTTTTT	CASSTTPGIGELFF
TRBV7-2	NA	TRBJ1-1	NA	TGTGCCAGCAGCTCACGAAAGCAGGGGAACACTGAAGCTTTCTTT	CASSSRKQGNTEAFF
TRBV30	NA	TRBJ1-3	few	TGTGCCTGGCAGAGGGGGGAGCACTCTGGAAACACCATATATTTT	CAWQRGEHSGNTIYF
TRBV29-1	TRBD1	TRBJ2-2	NA	TGCAGCGTTTCCGGGACAGGGGTAACCGGGGAGCTGTTTTTT	CSVSGTGVTGELFF
TRBV29-1	NA	TRBJ1-2	NA	TGCAGCGTTGATGCGGGGCGAGAGGGTGGCTACACCTTC	CSVDAGREGGYTF
TRBV6-5	TRBD1	TRBJ2-3	few	TGTGCCAGCAGTTACTGGGGACAGGGGAGCACAGATACGCAGTATTTT	CASSYWGQGSTDTQYF
TRBV29-1	NA	TRBJ2-7	NA	TGCAGCGTTGAAGATCTAACGACAGGAGCCTACGAGCAGTACTTC	CSVEDLTTGAYEQYF
TRBV9	NA	TRBJ2-5	NA	TGTGCCAGCAGCGTAGGGCTAGCTGGGGAGACCCAGTACTTC	CASSVGLAGETQYF
TRBV5-1	NA	TRBJ2-3	NA	TGCGCCAGCGGGCACTCAAAAGATACGCAGTATTTT	CASGHSKDTQYF
TRBV10-3	NA	TRBJ1-6	NA	TGTGCCATAGCGGACGGGGGTGTATCACCCCTCCACTTT	CAIADGGVSPLHF
TRBV5-1	NA	TRBJ2-5	NA	TGCGCCAGCAGCCTCACGGGTGGAAGGAAGACCCAGTACTTC	CASSLTGGRKTQYF
TRBV5-6	NA	TRBJ2-7	NA	TGTGCCAGCAGCTTGAACACTTACGAGCAGTACTTC	CASSLNTYEQYF
TRBV5-4	NA	TRBJ1-2	NA	TGTGCCAGCAGCACCCAGCTCCAGGGGAAAGGCTACACCTTC	CASSTQLQGKGYTF
TRBV2	NA	TRBJ1-4	few	TGTGCCAGTAGCCCCACGTCGAATGAAAAACTGTTTTTT	CASSPTSNEKLFF
TRBV10-3	NA	TRBJ2-7	NA	TGTGCCATCAGTAAGAACTCACAGGACCACCTAAGCTCCTACGAGCAGTACTTC	CAISKNSQDHLSSYEQYF
TRBV7-2	TRBD2	TRBJ2-5	NA	TGTGCCAGCAGCTTAGCACTAGCGGGGGGGCCCCGCTCGGAGACCCAGTACTTC	CASSLALAGGPRSETQYF
TRBV30	NA	TRBJ2-5	few	TGTGCCTGGCGACGGAAGGAGACCCAGTACTTC	CAWRRKETQYF
TRBV30	TRBD1	TRBJ2-7	NA	TGTGCCTGGACGATAGAGAGGGGGCGTGAGCAGTACTTC	CAWTIERGREQYF
TRBV30	NA	TRBJ2-3	many	TGTGCCTGGAGCCCTCCCGGGGGTGCAGATACGCAGTATTTT	CAWSPPGGADTQYF
TRBV7-2	NA	TRBJ2-3	NA	TGTGCCAGCAGCTTGGGGGCGCCAATAGATACGCAGTATTTT	CASSLGAPIDTQYF
TRBV29-1	TRBD2	TRBJ2-3	NA	TGCAGCGTTGAACCTAGCGGGGCCAACACAGATACGCAGTATTTT	CSVEPSGANTDTQYF
TRBV19	NA	TRBJ1-5	NA	TGTGCCAGTAGGGTACAGGGAGTCAATCAGCCCCAGCATTTT	CASRVQGVNQPQHF
TRBV20-1	NA	TRBJ2-7	NA	TGCAGTGCTCAAAGGGGATACGAGCAGTACTTC	CSAQRGYEQYF
TRBV6-5	NA	TRBJ1-2	NA	TGTGCCAGCAGTTCCTCCTGGCCTGAGGTCGGTGGCTACACCTTC	CASSSSWPEVGGYTF
TRBV7-6	TRBD2	TRBJ2-1	once	TGTGCCAGCAGCTTAGACGGGGGGGCTTATAATGAGCAGTTCTTC	CASSLDGGAYNEQFF
TRBV18	NA	TRBJ1-1	NA	TGTGCCAGCTCACCACTCGCAGGGGAGACTGAAGCTTTCTTT	CASSPLAGETEAFF
TRBV9	NA	TRBJ2-3	NA	TGTGCCAGCAGCCCTGACGTTCGCACAGATACGCAGTATTTT	CASSPDVRTDTQYF
TRBV6-1	NA	TRBJ1-1	many	TGTGCCAGCAGTGCGGTGTATAGCAGGGTTATGAACACTGAAGCTTTCTTT	CASSAVYSRVMNTEAFF
TRBV29-1	TRBD1	TRBJ2-7	NA	TGCAGCGCTTTACCGGGACAGGGAAGCTACGAGCAGTACTTC	CSALPGQGSYEQYF
TRBV4-1	NA	TRBJ1-4	NA	TGCGCCAGCAGCCAAGAGGGGTCGTGGGAAAAACTGTTTTTT	CASSQEGSWEKLFF